The 20 T cell receptor beta chains listed next were all sequenced from one sample in a study of cytomegalovirus exposure and HLA in healthy donors. Data came from immunoSEQ multiplex PCR; TCRdb stores just in-frame clones and leaves some out. The sample carries about 160,000 clones, less than 90% recorded once. The sample consisted of PBMCs. Receptors originate from a young man in good health and CMV-seropositive.

The chain has TRBV21-1 and TRBJ2-3; the listed D gene, TRBD2, was not tested against the DNA. TRBV21-1 is shown as a pseudogene. This CDR3 is 19 amino acids long. CDR3: CASSKRGRTSGTSTDTQYF. The CDR3 coding sequence is TGTGCCAGCAGCAAGAGGGGCAGGACTAGCGGGACTAGCACAGATACGCAGTATTTT.

The chain links TRBV30 to TRBJ1-1; D unresolved. Germline loops: CDR1 GTSNPN, CDR2 SVGIG (reference sequence). This CDR3 contains 13 residues. V gave up 2 bases and J gave up 0 bases, with 7 bases separating them. The CDR3 reads CAWSLVVNTEAFF. The CDR3 DNA is TGTGCCTGGAGTCTAGTGGTGAACACTGAAGCTTTCTTT.

This chain links TRBV28 with TRBJ2-6; 9 bases align to TRBD1. The CDR3 is made up of 17 amino acids. After removal of 5 bases from V and 4 bases from J, the junction contained 9 bases not matched to a gene. Per the germline V gene, CDR1 is MDHEN and CDR2 is SYDVKM. As DNA, the CDR3 is TGTGCCAGCAGTCCGGGACAGGGAATTCTGGGGGCCAACGTCCTGACTTTC. Translating it yields CASSPGQGILGANVLTF.

V and J are TRBV10-1 and TRBJ2-7; 8 nucleotides agree with TRBD2. The V gene end was trimmed by 2 bases and the J gene end by 7 bases; junction bases not matched to a gene: 7. The CDR3 spans 14 residues. From germline, CDR1 is WNHNN and CDR2 SYGVQD (reference sequence). The CDR3 DNA reads as TGCGCCAGCAGTGAGACGGCGGGAGGTCGTGAGCAGTACTTC. Translating gives CASSETAGGREQYF.

The chain links TRBV28 to TRBJ1-4, with unresolved D. Germline CDR1 reads MDHEN; CDR2 reads SYDVKM. The CDR3 length is 13 residues. Trimming left V 2 bases short and J 5 bases short, with 6 bases between. The CDR3 bases are TGTGCCAGCAGTTTAGCCGGGAATGAAAAACTGTTTTTT. Translated, it gives CASSLAGNEKLFF.

This clone has more than one count but fewer than ten. V gene TRBV7-2 combines with J gene TRBJ1-1; no reliable D call. V lost 5 bases, J lost 1 base, and 11 bases lay in between. CDR3 length equals 14 residues. In germline, CDR1 is SGHTA, CDR2 FQGNSA. The CDR3 loop is CASSPLGGNTEAFF. The CDR3 DNA reads TGTGCCAGCAGCCCTCTTGGCGGGAACACTGAAGCTTTCTTT.

The rearrangement uses TRBV19 and TRBJ2-7, with 9 bases fitting TRBD2. Germline CDR1 and CDR2: LNHDA and SQIVND (reference sequence). Trimming cost V 5 bases and J 11 bases; bases outside gene matches: 19. The CDR3 consists of 16 residues. DNA for the CDR3: TGTGCCAGTAGTCCGTCGACTCGTGGAGCGGGAGGACCAAAGTACTTC. The encoded protein is CASSPSTRGAGGPKYF.

This clone came up once. The rearrangement joins TRBV9 to TRBJ2-1; 14 nucleotides align to TRBD2. CDR3 length: 19 residues. CDR1 and CDR2 from the germline V gene are SGDLS and YYNGEE. The trim removed 2 bases at V and 0 bases at J, leaving 7 bases unmatched. The CDR3 DNA reads as TGTGCCAGCAGCGTGGGACTAGCGGGAGCGGGGAGCTCCTACAATGAGCAGTTCTTC. It translates to CASSVGLAGAGSSYNEQFF.

V usage is TRBV27 and J usage is TRBJ1-4, with 9 bases matching TRBD1. The CDR3 has 16 amino acids. V lost 0 bases and J lost 4; bases outside the gene matches: 3. Germline CDR1 and CDR2: MNHEY and SMNVEV (reference sequence). The CDR3 DNA reads as TGTGCCAGCAGTTTATCCTGGGGACAGGGTAATGAAAAACTGTTTTTT. This translates into CASSLSWGQGNEKLFF.

The V call is TRBV6-1, the J call TRBJ1-1, with D perhaps TRBD1 (5 bases). V was trimmed by 4 bases and J by 3 bases, leaving 9 bases between them. Germline CDR1 MNHNS, CDR2 SASEGT. The CDR3 contains 13 residues. This CDR3 is CASSGRADTEAFF. The CDR3 DNA is TGTGCCAGCAGTGGCAGGGCCGACACTGAAGCTTTCTTT.

The CDR3 DNA reads as TGTGCCAGCAGTCAAGACAGGGGGCGCACCGGGGAGCTGTTTTTT. It specifies CASSQDRGRTGELFF. The V call is TRBV28, the J call TRBJ2-2, with 10 nucleotides matching TRBD1. The CDR3 contains 15 residues. The J segment lost 4 bases and the V segment lost 5 bases, leaving 4 bases of the junction unmatched. Per germline, CDR1 MDHEN and CDR2 SYDVKM.

This clone was seen a handful of times. This chain links TRBV7-2 with TRBJ1-5, with 7 bases that match TRBD1. The CDR3 covers 14 residues. Germline trimming cut 5 bases from V and 0 bases from J; bases unmatched to any gene: 1. Germline CDR1 reads SGHTA; CDR2 reads FQGNSA. In DNA, the CDR3 is TGTGCCAGCAGCGGGACAGCTAGCAATCAGCCCCAGCATTTT. Translation: CASSGTASNQPQHF. Full variable domain (outside the CDR3, taken from reference TRBV7-2 and TRBJ1-5): GAGVSQSPSNKVTEKGKDVELRCDPISGHTALYWYRQSLGQGLEFLIYFQGNSAPDKSGLPSDRFSAERTGGSVSTLTIQRTQQEDSAVYLCASSGTASNQPQHFGDGTRLSIL.

The chain recombines TRBV5-4 with TRBJ1-4; 11 nucleotides match TRBD1. The ends lost 3 bases at V and 6 bases at J; junction bases unmatched: 4. Germline V gives CDR1 SGHNT, CDR2 YYREEE (reference sequence). This CDR3 is 15 amino acids long. This CDR3 is CASSSRTGGDEKLFF. The DNA of the CDR3 is TGTGCCAGCAGCTCAAGGACAGGGGGCGATGAAAAACTGTTTTTT.

V and J are TRBV2 and TRBJ1-1; D unresolved. V shed 7 bases and J shed 1 base, with 7 bases lying between them. This CDR3 contains 12 residues. Germline values: CDR1 SNHLY, CDR2 FYNNEI. CDR3 amino acids: CASILWNTEAFF. The CDR3 DNA follows: TGTGCCAGCATCCTCTGGAACACTGAAGCTTTCTTT. The variable domain in full, with the rest retrieved from reference TRBV2 and TRBJ1-1, is EPEVTQTPSHQVTQMGQEVILRCVPISNHLYFYWYRQILGQKVEFLVSFYNNEISEKSEIFDDQFSVERPDGSNFTLKIRSTKLEDSAMYFCASILWNTEAFFGQGTRLTVV.

The chain recombines TRBV28 with TRBJ2-1, with TRBD2 matching over 7 bases. The CDR3 loop spans 13 amino acids. V lost 11 bases, J lost 7 bases, and 11 bases stayed unmatched. Germline V CDR1 and CDR2: MDHEN, SYDVKM. CDR3: CASSAGSGNEQFF. The CDR3 region has the DNA TGTGCCTCTTCAGCGGGGTCTGGGAATGAGCAGTTCTTC.

The V call is TRBV27, the J call TRBJ2-3, with TRBD2 identical over 11 bases. Germline CDR1 MNHEY, CDR2 SMNVEV (reference sequence). Losses at the gene ends were 6 bases for V and 0 bases for J; bases not matched to a gene: 8. CDR3 length: 17 amino acids. CDR3 DNA: TGTGCCAGCAGATTGGGGACTAGCGGTTTCAGCACAGATACGCAGTATTTT. Residues: CASRLGTSGFSTDTQYF.

V is TRBV6-5 and J is TRBJ2-7; 7 bases map to TRBD1. This CDR3 contains 14 residues. The V gene end was trimmed by 7 bases and the J gene end by 3 bases; junction bases not matched to a gene: 9. CDR1 and CDR2 (germline): MNHEY, SVGAGI. CDR3 DNA sequence: TGTGCCAGCAAATATGGGGACAGCTACTACGAGCAGTACTTC. It is translated as CASKYGDSYYEQYF.

The gene calls are TRBV9 and TRBJ1-1; TRBD1 is a possible D gene (5 bases). CDR1 is SGDLS, CDR2 YYNGEE, per germline. This CDR3 has 17 residues. Trimming pared 3 bases from V and 0 bases from J, leaving 18 bases between. The chain's CDR3 is CASSAGGGVSMNTEAFF. The CDR3 DNA sequence: TGTGCCAGCAGCGCCGGGGGTGGAGTTTCCATGAACACTGAAGCTTTCTTT.

The CDR3 DNA reads as TGCGCCAGCAGCCAAGGCCGGCTAGGGGGCACAGATACGCAGTATTTT. This sequence encodes CASSQGRLGGTDTQYF. The chain employs TRBV4-1 and TRBJ2-3; tentatively, D is TRBD1 (5 bases). The CDR3 covers 16 residues. Germline-derived CDR1 and CDR2 are MGHRA and YSYEKL. V dropped 1 base and J dropped 1 base, with 12 bases sitting between them.

This clone was detected only once. The genes are TRBV6-1 and TRBJ2-7; TRBD1 aligns across 8 bases. This CDR3 has 15 residues. Trimming cost V 6 bases and J 7 bases; bases outside gene matches: 14. Germline V lookup: CDR1 MNHNS, CDR2 SASEGT. CDR3 nucleotide sequence: TGTGCCAGCAGCGGGACAGGATCCCTTCTACGGGAGCAGTACTTC. It translates to CASSGTGSLLREQYF.